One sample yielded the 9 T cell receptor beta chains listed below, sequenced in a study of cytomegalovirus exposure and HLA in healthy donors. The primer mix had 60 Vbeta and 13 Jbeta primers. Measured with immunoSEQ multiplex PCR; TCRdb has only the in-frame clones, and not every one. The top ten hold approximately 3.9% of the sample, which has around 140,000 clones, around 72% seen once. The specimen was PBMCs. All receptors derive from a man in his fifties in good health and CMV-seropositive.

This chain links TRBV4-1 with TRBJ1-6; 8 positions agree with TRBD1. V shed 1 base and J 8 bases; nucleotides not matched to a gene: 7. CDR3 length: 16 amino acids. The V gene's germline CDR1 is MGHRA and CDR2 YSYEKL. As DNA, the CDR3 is TGCGCCAGCAGCCAAGCCGGCAGGGGGCCGGATTCACCCCTCCACTTT. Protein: CASSQAGRGPDSPLHF.

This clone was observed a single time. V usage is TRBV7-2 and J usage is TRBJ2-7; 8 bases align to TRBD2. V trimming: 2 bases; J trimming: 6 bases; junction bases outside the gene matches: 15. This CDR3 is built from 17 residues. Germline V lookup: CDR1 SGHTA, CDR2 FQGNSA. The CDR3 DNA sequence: TGTGCCAGCAGCTTAATGGCGGGAGGCCCTGGGGTTGGCGAGCAGTACTTC. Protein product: CASSLMAGGPGVGEQYF.

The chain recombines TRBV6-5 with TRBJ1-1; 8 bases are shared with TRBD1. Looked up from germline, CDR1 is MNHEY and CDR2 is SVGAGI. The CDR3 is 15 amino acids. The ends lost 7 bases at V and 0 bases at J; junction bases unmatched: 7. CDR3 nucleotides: TGTGCCAGCAACGCGCAGGGGGCCCTGAACACTGAAGCTTTCTTT. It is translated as CASNAQGALNTEAFF.

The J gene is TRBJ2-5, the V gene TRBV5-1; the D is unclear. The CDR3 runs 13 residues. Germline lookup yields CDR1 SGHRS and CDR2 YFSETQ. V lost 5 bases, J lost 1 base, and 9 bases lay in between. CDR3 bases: TGCGCCAGCAGTGGCAGAACCCAAGAGACCCAGTACTTC. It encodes CASSGRTQETQYF.

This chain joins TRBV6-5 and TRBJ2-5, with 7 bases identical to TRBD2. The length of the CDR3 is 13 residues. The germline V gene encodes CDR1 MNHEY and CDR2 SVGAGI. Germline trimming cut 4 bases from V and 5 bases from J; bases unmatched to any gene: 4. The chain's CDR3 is CASSFSGLETQYF. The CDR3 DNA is TGTGCCAGCAGTTTTAGCGGGCTCGAGACCCAGTACTTC.

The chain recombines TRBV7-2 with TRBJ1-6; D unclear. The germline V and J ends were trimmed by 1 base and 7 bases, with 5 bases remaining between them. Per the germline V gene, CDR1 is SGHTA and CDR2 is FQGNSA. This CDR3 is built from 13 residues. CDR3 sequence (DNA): TGTGCCAGCAGCTTAGATCCAAATTCACCCCTCCACTTT. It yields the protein CASSLDPNSPLHF.

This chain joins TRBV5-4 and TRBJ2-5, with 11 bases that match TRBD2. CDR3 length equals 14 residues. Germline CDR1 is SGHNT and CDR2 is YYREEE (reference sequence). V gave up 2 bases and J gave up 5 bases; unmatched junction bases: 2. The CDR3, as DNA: TGTGCCAGCAGCTTACTAGCGGGAGAGGAGACCCAGTACTTC. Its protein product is CASSLLAGEETQYF.

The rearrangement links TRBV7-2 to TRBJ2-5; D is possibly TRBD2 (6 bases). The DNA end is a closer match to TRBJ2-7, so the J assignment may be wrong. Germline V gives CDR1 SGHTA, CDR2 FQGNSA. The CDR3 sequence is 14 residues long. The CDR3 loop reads CASRRVGGSYEQYF. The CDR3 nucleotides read TGTGCCAGCAGGCGGGTTGGGGGGTCCTACGAGCAGTACTTC.

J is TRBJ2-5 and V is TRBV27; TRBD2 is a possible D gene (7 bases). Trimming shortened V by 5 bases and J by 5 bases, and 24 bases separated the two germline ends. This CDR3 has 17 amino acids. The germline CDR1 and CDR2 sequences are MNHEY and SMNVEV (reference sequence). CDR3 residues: CASSAPRLAGGGETQYF. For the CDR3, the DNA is TGTGCCAGCAGTGCCCCTCGACTAGCTGGAGGGGGTGAGACCCAGTACTTC.